The 11 T cell receptor beta chains presented below share a single source sample, sequenced in a study of cytomegalovirus exposure and HLA in healthy donors. PCR amplification relied on 60 Vbeta primers (plus 13 Jbeta primers). TCRdb keeps only in-frame clones here, not all; method: immunoSEQ multiplex PCR. The data hold approximately 100,000 clones, with roughly 70% observed a single time. Sample: PBMCs. The source of these receptors is a man aged 35 to 55 in good health and CMV-seropositive.

The CDR3 is CASSATSGSGTQYF. CDR3 bases: TGTGCCAGCAGCGCGACTAGCGGGAGTGGGACCCAGTACTTC. This rearrangement joins TRBV6-1 to TRBJ2-5; TRBD2 aligns across 12 bases. In germline, CDR1 is MNHNS, CDR2 SASEGT. The V gene end was trimmed by 6 bases and the J gene end by 7 bases; junction bases not matched to a gene: 6. CDR3 size: 14 residues.

The V and J genes are TRBV5-1 and TRBJ2-3; D remains ambiguous. This CDR3 spans 14 amino acids. Germline V gene data show CDR1 as SGHRS and CDR2 as YFSETQ. V was trimmed by 6 bases and J by 1 base, leaving 12 bases between them. Here the CDR3 DNA reads TGCGCCAGCACTCTGGCGGTTGGCACAGATACGCAGTATTTT. Protein: CASTLAVGTDTQYF.

The chain recombines TRBV6-5 with TRBJ2-1; the match to TRBD2 covers 8 bases. V trimming: 6 bases; J trimming: 7 bases; junction bases outside the gene matches: 8. Germline CDR1 and CDR2: MNHEY and SVGAGI. The CDR3 contains 14 residues. CDR3 in amino acids: CASSGRAQGNEQFF. The CDR3 nucleotides read TGTGCCAGCAGCGGGAGGGCCCAGGGGAATGAGCAGTTCTTC.

The chain links TRBV2 to TRBJ2-2; possibly TRBD1 for D (5 bases). Germline V gene sequence: CDR1 SNHLY, CDR2 FYNNEI. CDR3 length: 14 amino acids. The V end was cut by 3 bases, the J end by 5 bases, with 10 bases between. The CDR3 coding sequence is TGTGCCAGCAGTGAGGGCAGGGCTACCGGGGAGCTGTTTTTT. Protein sequence: CASSEGRATGELFF.

The CDR3 DNA follows: TGTGCCAGTAGTATCAACCGTGGACAGGGGGTCTATGGCTACACCTTC. Amino acids: CASSINRGQGVYGYTF. V usage is TRBV19 and J usage is TRBJ1-2; 10 positions agree with TRBD1. V shed 3 bases and J 4 bases; nucleotides not matched to a gene: 8. Germline lookup yields CDR1 LNHDA and CDR2 SQIVND (reference sequence). This CDR3 comprises 16 residues.

The CDR3 DNA reads TGTGCCAGCAGCCGGGACATGGGTCGAGACATTCAGTACTTC. It encodes CASSRDMGRDIQYF. The chain combines TRBV6-5 with TRBJ2-4, with TRBD1 as a possible D gene (6 bases). The V end was cut by 6 bases, the J end by 8 bases, with 17 bases between. The CDR3 extends over 14 amino acids. Germline assignment: CDR1 MNHEY and CDR2 SVGAGI.

This clone was detected only a few times. The chain employs TRBV6-6 and TRBJ1-4; 7 bases are shared with TRBD1. CDR1 MNHNY and CDR2 SVGAGI come from the germline V gene (reference sequence). The CDR3 is made up of 15 amino acids. The V segment lost 5 bases and the J segment 3 bases; nucleotides outside the gene matches: 6. CDR3 DNA: TGTGCCAGCAGTACACGACAGGGCCCTAATGAAAAACTGTTTTTT. Protein: CASSTRQGPNEKLFF.

V and J are TRBV6-1 and TRBJ2-5; possibly TRBD2 for D (5 bases). The CDR3 totals 14 residues. Germline V lookup: CDR1 MNHNS, CDR2 SASEGT. Trimming removed 7 bases at V and 7 bases at J, with 19 bases between. Here the CDR3 reads CASKLGLVDLTQYF. CDR3 in DNA: TGTGCCAGCAAGTTAGGACTGGTCGATTTGACCCAGTACTTC.

V usage is TRBV5-5 and J usage is TRBJ2-1, with 10 bases fitting TRBD2. CDR1 and CDR2 (germline): SGHKS, YYEKEE (reference sequence). This CDR3 comprises 15 residues. The junction had 9 bases not matched to a gene; V was cut back by 4 bases and J by 8 bases. CDR3 sequence (DNA): TGTGCCAGCAGCCCAGGAGCGGGAGGGCGGCATGAGCAGTTCTTC. Translation: CASSPGAGGRHEQFF.

The chain joins TRBV5-8 to TRBJ2-7; TRBD1 might be the D (5 bases). The CDR3 length is 12 residues. CDR1 and CDR2 from the germline V gene are SGHTS and YDEGEE. Trimming removed 4 bases from V and 3 bases from J, with 8 bases in between. CDR3 in amino acids: CASSPRDYEQYF. Written as DNA, the CDR3 is TGTGCCAGCAGCCCCAGGGACTACGAGCAGTACTTC.

This chain links TRBV5-6 with TRBJ2-7; tentative D call: TRBD2 (6 bases). The CDR3 contains 15 residues. The V gene lost 0 bases and the J gene lost 4 bases, with 14 bases spanning the gap. The germline CDR1 and CDR2 sequences are SGHDT and YYEEEE. CDR3 sequence reads: CASSLGFLEGYEQYV. The CDR3 DNA reads TGTGCCAGCAGCTTGGGGTTTTTGGAGGGGTACGAGCAGTACGTC.